This T cell receptor beta chain is drawn from a study of somatic mutations in cytotoxic T cells in rheumatoid arthritis. The study's findings and limits: Statistically, CD8+ T-cell clonality was not significantly distinct between individuals with rheumatoid arthritis and age-matched healthy controls.

Researchers isolated CD4+ and CD8+ cells by positive magnetic bead selection and then checked their purity by flow cytometry. The CDR3 totals 15 residues. J was trimmed by 3 bases and V by 2 bases; bases with no gene match: 4. The V gene's germline CDR1 is SGHRS and CDR2 YFSETQ. The count of this clone is one. The target antigen is unknown. TCRdb's table, derived via immunoSEQ multiplex PCR, lists solely in-frame clones and lacks some. Of roughly 18,000 clones listed, about 85% are singletons. V gene TRBV5-1 combines with J gene TRBJ1-2, with TRBD1 identical over 10 bases. Sequenced: CD8+ T cells sorted from blood. This clonotype originated in a man younger than 35 with rheumatoid arthritis. CDR3 loop: CASSFGQGGDYGYTF. DNA of the CDR3: TGCGCCAGCAGCTTTGGACAGGGGGGGGACTATGGCTACACCTTC.